The clone carrying this T cell receptor beta chain occurred a few times. What it recognizes is unknown. MiXCR was run by TCRdb on the 5' RACE reads, yielding one entry per CDR3 protein. The sample has some 23,000 distinct CDR3 sequences, 2% to 3% seen once. The CDR3 is made up of 18 amino acids. The V gene lost 4 bases and the J gene lost 0 bases, with 16 bases spanning the gap. Germline loops: CDR1 MGHRA, CDR2 YSYEKL. These data come from a study of CD8 T cells in ankylosing spondylitis. The study's findings and limits: It was reported that disease-linked clones were significantly enriched in matched ankylosing spondylitis synovial fluid. In ankylosing spondylitis blood, a motif of seven to nine highly homologous TCR beta variants appeared characteristic.

This sequence was found in a female donor with ankylosing spondylitis or in good health (not recorded which). The chain has TRBV4-1 and TRBJ2-6; TRBD1 is a possible D gene (6 bases). The sequencing input was blood, either unsorted or a sorted T cell fraction (not recorded which). DNA of the CDR3: TGCGCCAGCAGCCTTACCAGGGGCCAGAGCTCTGGGGCCAACGTCCTGACTTTC. It translates to CASSLTRGQSSGANVLTF.